The 30 T cell receptor beta chains given below trace back to one sample, sequenced in a study of early T cells in non-severe SARS-CoV-2 infection. TCRdb called the 5' RACE reads again in MiXCR, with one record for every CDR3 protein. Among roughly 80,000 distinct CDR3 sequences listed, 11% to 15% were seen once. Sequences were obtained from whole blood. The receptors shown here come from an adult who was a healthcare worker with PCR-confirmed SARS-CoV-2 infection or an uninfected control (not recorded which).

Points on this clonotype: This may stem from a read error, because a much larger clone lies one nucleotide away. The chain employs TRBV4-1 and TRBJ2-2; D call uncertain. CDR1 is MGHRA, CDR2 YSYEKL, per germline. The CDR3 contains 14 residues. V lost 1 base, J lost 6 bases, and 9 bases lay in between. The CDR3 DNA reads as TGCGCCAGCAGCCAAGTAGGCAGTGCCGGGGAGCTGTTTTTT. Its protein is CASSQVGSAGELFF.

In its sample, this clonotype was seen a few times. The chain couples TRBV29-1 to TRBJ2-7; D call uncertain. The CDR3 has 15 residues. Germline V gives CDR1 SQVTM, CDR2 ANQGSEA. V gave up 0 bases and J gave up 0 bases, with 12 bases separating them. The CDR3 protein is CSVEEASRYSYEQYF. CDR3 in DNA: TGCAGCGTTGAAGAAGCCAGCCGGTACTCCTACGAGCAGTACTTC.

This clonotype was observed a handful of times. The chain couples TRBV3-1 to TRBJ2-5; 14 nucleotides match TRBD2. The CDR3 totals 16 residues. The V gene end was trimmed by 4 bases and the J gene end by 5 bases; junction bases not matched to a gene: 6. Per germline, CDR1 LGHDT and CDR2 YNNKEL (reference sequence). Here the CDR3 reads CASSPGTSGGPETQYF. The CDR3 coding sequence is TGTGCCAGCAGCCCCGGGACTAGCGGGGGCCCGGAGACCCAGTACTTC.

This clonotype was counted only a few times. The V and J genes are TRBV9 and TRBJ2-5; 8 nucleotides line up with TRBD1. Germline CDR1 SGDLS, CDR2 YYNGEE. The J segment lost 5 bases and the V segment lost 0 bases, leaving 12 bases of the junction unmatched. This CDR3 comprises 17 residues. CDR3 residues: CASSVGVLGRGRETQYF. CDR3 nucleotide sequence: TGTGCCAGCAGCGTAGGCGTCCTCGGCAGGGGGCGGGAGACCCAGTACTTC. Variable domain in full (rest from reference TRBV9 and TRBJ2-5): DSGVTQTPKHLITATGQRVTLRCSPRSGDLSVYWYQQSLDQGLQFLIQYYNGEERAKGNILERFSAQQFPDLHSELNLSSLELGDSALYFCASSVGVLGRGRETQYFGPGTRLLVL.

This clonotype was seen at least ten times. The chain couples TRBV2 to TRBJ1-4; 7 bases map to TRBD1. Losses at the gene ends were 2 bases for V and 2 bases for J; bases not matched to a gene: 2. This CDR3 contains 15 residues. Germline CDR1 is SNHLY and CDR2 is FYNNEI. The CDR3 sequence: CASSESTGTNEKLFF. CDR3 DNA sequence: TGTGCCAGCAGTGAATCGACAGGGACTAATGAAAAACTGTTTTTT. Drawing the rest from reference TRBV2 and TRBJ1-4, the complete variable domain is EPEVTQTPSHQVTQMGQEVILRCVPISNHLYFYWYRQILGQKVEFLVSFYNNEISEKSEIFDDQFSVERPDGSNFTLKIRSTKLEDSAMYFCASSESTGTNEKLFFGSGTQLSVL.

This clonotype appeared a few times. V and J are TRBV29-1 and TRBJ2-1; D perhaps matches TRBD2 (6 bases). The CDR3 totals 16 residues. V was trimmed by 0 bases and J by 4 bases, leaving 16 bases between them. CDR1 and CDR2 from the germline V gene are SQVTM and ANQGSEA. The CDR3 DNA reads TGCAGCGTTGAAGACCCTTTAGCGGCGGGTTACAATGAGCAGTTCTTC. This codes for CSVEDPLAAGYNEQFF.

At least ten counts were recorded for this clonotype. V is TRBV6-6 and J is TRBJ1-2, with D hard to call. Germline V lookup: CDR1 MNHNY, CDR2 SVGAGI (reference sequence). The CDR3 extends over 11 amino acids. Trimming took off 4 bases at V and 3 bases at J, with 3 bases between the two ends. CDR3: CASSSDYGYTF. CDR3 DNA sequence: TGTGCCAGCAGTTCTGACTATGGCTACACCTTC.

V gene TRBV25-1 combines with J gene TRBJ1-6; tentative D call: TRBD1 (5 bases). Trimming cost V 7 bases and J 0 bases, with 13 bases left between them. Germline loops: CDR1 MGHDK, CDR2 SYGVNS. The CDR3 is 16 residues long. In DNA form, the CDR3 reads TGTGCCAGCACGGGACGGGGGAGCTCCTATAATTCACCCCTCCACTTT. Its translation is CASTGRGSSYNSPLHF.

This clonotype has only a few counts. The rearrangement links TRBV18 to TRBJ2-1, with a tentative D call TRBD2 (6 bases). Germline CDR1 is KGHSH and CDR2 is LQKENI. The CDR3 runs 16 residues. V lost 0 bases, J lost 1 base, and 10 bases lay in between. The CDR3 DNA is TGTGCCAGCTCACCACCTTTGGCGGGGTCCTACAATGAGCAGTTCTTC. This translates into CASSPPLAGSYNEQFF.

The chain employs TRBV19 and TRBJ2-1; 10 positions match TRBD2. The J segment lost 8 bases and the V segment lost 5 bases, leaving 12 bases of the junction unmatched. Per the germline V gene, CDR1 is LNHDA and CDR2 is SQIVND (reference sequence). The CDR3 is made up of 16 amino acids. CDR3 sequence reads: CASSGAGGPLNDEQFF. The CDR3 coding sequence is TGTGCCAGTAGTGGAGCGGGAGGGCCTTTGAATGATGAGCAGTTCTTC.

This clonotype was recorded many times. CDR3 DNA: TGTGCCAGCAGCTTCAGGGGGGGGGAGACCCAGTACTTC. This encodes CASSFRGGETQYF. J is TRBJ2-5 and V is TRBV7-6, with D perhaps being TRBD1 or TRBD2 (7 bases each). The CDR3 runs 13 residues. V was shortened by 3 bases and J by 5 bases, with 10 bases between the two germline ends. The germline CDR1 and CDR2 sequences are SGHVS and FNYEAQ.

This clonotype has a handful of counts. The V and J genes are TRBV20-1 and TRBJ2-7; TRBD2 agrees at 10 bases. The CDR3 is 16 amino acids. Germline CDR1 reads DFQATT; CDR2 reads SNEGSKA (reference sequence). Trimming took 4 bases from V and 6 from J; bases not matched to a gene: 15. The CDR3 protein is CSAITIAGGTPVEQYF. In DNA form, the CDR3 reads TGCAGTGCTATCACTATAGCGGGGGGCACCCCTGTCGAGCAGTACTTC.

Here the CDR3 DNA reads TGTGCCAGCAGTTCTCCCCCGGGGGCCGGGGAGCTGTTTTTT. Its protein is CASSSPPGAGELFF. J is TRBJ2-2 and V is TRBV25-1; weak D call: TRBD2 (6 bases). Trimming removed 5 bases at V and 6 bases at J, with 13 bases between. CDR3 length equals 14 residues. The germline CDR1 and CDR2 sequences are MGHDK and SYGVNS.

The gene calls are TRBV12-3 or TRBV12-4 and TRBJ2-3; 7 bases match TRBD1. The CDR3 runs to 14 residues. With V trimmed by 7 bases and J by 1 base, 5 bases remained unmatched. This CDR3 reads CASNRGRGTDTQYF. The CDR3 DNA follows: TGTGCCAGCAATAGGGGGCGGGGCACAGATACGCAGTATTTT.

This clonotype was observed a handful of times. This rearrangement joins TRBV12-3 or TRBV12-4 to TRBJ1-5; perhaps TRBD1 as D (5 bases). The CDR3 runs to 17 residues. Trimming pared 5 bases from V and 3 bases from J, leaving 20 bases between. The CDR3 protein is CASSLGGGQGPNQPQHF. The CDR3 bases are TGTGCCAGCAGTCTCGGAGGAGGGCAGGGTCCCAATCAGCCCCAGCATTTT.

Concerning this clonotype: This sequence may be a read error, since a much larger clone differs from it by one base. V usage is TRBV19 and J usage is TRBJ2-3; 10 bases fit TRBD2. Germline values: CDR1 LNHDA, CDR2 SQIVND (reference sequence). The CDR3 extends over 15 amino acids. CDR3 sequence reads: CTSSISGGAPDTQYF. CDR3 DNA sequence: TGTACCAGTAGTATCAGCGGGGGGGCCCCTGATACGCAGTATTTT.

This chain joins TRBV3-1 and TRBJ1-4; D is unresolved. Trimming left V 3 bases short and J 7 bases short, with 6 bases between. Germline lookup yields CDR1 LGHDT and CDR2 YNNKEL (reference sequence). This CDR3 is built from 12 residues. This CDR3 reads CASSQAGEKLFF. CDR3 nucleotides: TGTGCCAGCAGCCAGGCCGGTGAAAAACTGTTTTTT. The variable domain in full, with the rest retrieved from reference TRBV3-1 and TRBJ1-4, is DTAVSQTPKYLVTQMGNDKSIKCEQNLGHDTMYWYKQDSKKFLKIMFSYNNKELIINETVPNRFSPKSPDKAHLNLHINSLELGDSAVYFCASSQAGEKLFFGSGTQLSVL.

This clonotype came up a few times. The rearrangement links TRBV9 to TRBJ2-3; D uncertain. With 4 bases removed from V and 3 bases from J, the gap between germline ends came to 15 bases. The CDR3 loop spans 15 amino acids. Germline V gives CDR1 SGDLS, CDR2 YYNGEE. In DNA form, the CDR3 reads TGTGCCAGCAGCAACCCGGGCGGCCCTACAGATACGCAGTATTTT. This sequence encodes CASSNPGGPTDTQYF.

V gene TRBV2 combines with J gene TRBJ2-1; 8 positions agree with TRBD1. CDR1 is SNHLY, CDR2 FYNNEI, per germline. Trimming took 6 bases from V and 7 from J; bases not matched to a gene: 11. This CDR3 is built from 15 residues. The CDR3 is CASRGRTGPGNEQFF. As DNA, the CDR3 is TGTGCCAGCAGAGGGAGGACAGGGCCGGGGAATGAGCAGTTCTTC.

This clonotype was detected many times. This chain connects TRBV29-1 to TRBJ2-7; 12 bases map to TRBD2. The germline V gene has CDR1 SQVTM and CDR2 ANQGSEA. This CDR3 comprises 14 residues. J was trimmed by 2 bases and V by 4 bases; bases with no gene match: 3. CDR3 DNA sequence: TGCAGCGTTGGGACTAGCGGGATGACCTACGAGCAGTACTTC. Protein sequence: CSVGTSGMTYEQYF.

This clonotype has more than one count but fewer than ten. This rearrangement joins TRBV15 to TRBJ1-2; a possible D gene is TRBD1 (6 bases). There are 15 residues in the CDR3. V was trimmed by 4 bases and J by 4 bases, leaving 16 bases between them. Per the germline V gene, CDR1 is LNHNV and CDR2 is YYDKDF (reference sequence). This CDR3 reads CATSILNRASYGYTF. CDR3 bases: TGTGCCACCAGCATCCTAAACAGGGCTAGCTATGGCTACACCTTC.

The V call is TRBV9, the J call TRBJ2-1; D not resolved. Germline V gene sequence: CDR1 SGDLS, CDR2 YYNGEE. Trimming pared 0 bases from V and 7 bases from J, leaving 8 bases between. The CDR3 is 13 amino acids. The CDR3 sequence is CASSVGGQNEQFF. The CDR3 DNA follows: TGTGCCAGCAGCGTAGGAGGTCAAAATGAGCAGTTCTTC.

This clonotype was seen only a few times. The J gene is TRBJ1-3, the V gene TRBV6-6; D possibly corresponds to TRBD1 (6 bases). This CDR3 has 13 residues. V lost 6 bases, J lost 0 bases, and 6 bases lay in between. Germline assignment: CDR1 MNHNY and CDR2 SVGAGI (reference sequence). The DNA of the CDR3 is TGTGCCAGCAGCAGGGGCTCTGGAAACACCATATATTTT. Its translation: CASSRGSGNTIYF.

The chain links TRBV20-1 to TRBJ2-3, with TRBD1 matching 8 bases. The CDR3 runs to 15 residues. With 0 bases clipped from V and 3 bases from J, the junction kept 5 bases outside the gene matches. Germline lookup yields CDR1 DFQATT and CDR2 SNEGSKA (reference sequence). As DNA, the CDR3 is TGCAGTGCTAGAGAGTCAGGGGGCGGAACAGATACGCAGTATTTT. Protein: CSARESGGGTDTQYF.

This clonotype showed up many times. This sequence joins TRBV4-1 and TRBJ2-1; D ambiguous. V gave up 0 bases and J gave up 5 bases, with 5 bases separating them. Germline assignment: CDR1 MGHRA and CDR2 YSYEKL. CDR3 length equals 13 residues. The CDR3 DNA follows: TGCGCCAGCAGCCAAGAAGGCGACAATGAGCAGTTCTTC. Protein sequence: CASSQEGDNEQFF.

V is TRBV11-2 and J is TRBJ1-5; D uncertain. Deletions cut 5 bases from V and 10 bases from J, with 15 bases between. The CDR3 spans 13 residues. The germline CDR1 and CDR2 sequences are SGHAT and FQNNGV. The CDR3 DNA reads as TGTGCCAGCAGCATCCGGGAAGTCAGCCCCCAGCATTTT. Translated, it gives CASSIREVSPQHF.

This clonotype was observed a few times. V usage is TRBV30 and J usage is TRBJ1-5; D is unresolved. The CDR3 consists of 14 residues. V lost 2 bases to trimming and J lost 3 bases, with 11 bases between them. Germline CDR1 and CDR2: GTSNPN and SVGIG (reference sequence). The CDR3: CAWSFSGLNQPQHF. The CDR3 bases are TGTGCCTGGAGTTTCTCCGGACTCAATCAGCCCCAGCATTTT.

The rearrangement joins TRBV5-4 to TRBJ2-6, with D uncertain. Germline assignment: CDR1 SGHNT and CDR2 YYREEE (reference sequence). V was clipped by 4 bases and J by 4 bases, with 15 bases between them. The CDR3 totals 16 residues. The CDR3 here is CASSKGTGGGANVLTF. The CDR3 coding sequence is TGTGCCAGCAGCAAGGGAACGGGTGGAGGGGCCAACGTCCTGACTTTC. The entire variable domain, with the rest obtained from reference TRBV5-4 and TRBJ2-6, is as follows: ETGVTQSPTHLIKTRGQQVTLRCSSQSGHNTVSWYQQALGQGPQFIFQYYREEENGRGNFPPRFSGLQFPNYSSELNVNALELDDSALYLCASSKGTGGGANVLTFGAGSRLTVL.

The sample holds many counts of this clonotype. V gene TRBV21-1 combines with J gene TRBJ2-7. TRBV21-1 is a pseudogene segment. The CDR3 has 16 amino acids. CDR3 DNA sequence: TGTGCCAGCAGCAAAGTTGAGGACGGTAACTACTACGAGCAGTACTTC. It encodes CASSKVEDGNYYEQYF.

This clonotype was seen ten or more times. V usage is TRBV29-1 and J usage is TRBJ2-2; the match to TRBD1 covers 9 bases. V trimming: 1 base; J trimming: 3 bases; junction bases outside the gene matches: 6. Germline CDR1 and CDR2: SQVTM and ANQGSEA. The CDR3 sequence is 16 residues long. The CDR3, as DNA: TGCAGCGTTGAAGGGAAAGGGACAGGGCACACCGGGGAGCTGTTTTTT. Translated: CSVEGKGTGHTGELFF.